This T cell receptor beta chain derives from a study of blood T cell repertoires in COVID-19. Study details: Collection of acute and convalescent COVID-19 samples took place in the United States, Italy and Spain. PBMCs, B-cell-depleted T cells, or T cells were the source of the cDNA or gDNA that made up the material.

V was pared by 3 bases and J by 1 base, with 3 bases of the junction left unmatched. Germline assignment: CDR1 SGHNT and CDR2 YENEEA. This CDR3 has 15 residues. Original processing notes: Cell counts per sample came from amplifying reference gene primers. Sequenced by immunoSEQ multiplex PCR; TCRdb stores in-frame clones only, minus some. V and J calls plus clone size are reproduced from that table; the DNA served to infer D and trimming. The sample lists 90,000 or so clones, around 89% occurring once. This clone was counted once. The clonotype comes from a man aged 55 to 70 with acute or convalescent COVID-19. The chain uses TRBV11-3 and TRBJ2-5; TRBD2 agrees at 9 bases. The sample consisted of peripheral blood. CDR3 sequence reads: CASSLAGGVQETQYF. The CDR3 region has the DNA TGTGCCAGCAGCTTGGCGGGGGGGGTCCAAGAGACCCAGTACTTC.